The entry that follows covers one T cell receptor beta chain sequence. The germline gives CDR1 SGHAT, CDR2 FQNNGV. V lost 5 bases to trimming and J lost 8 bases, with 10 bases between them. The CDR3 is made up of 12 amino acids. The repertoire was sequenced with immunoSEQ multiplex PCR; TCRdb's copy has only in-frame clones and lacks some. Counted here are under 40,000 clones, 90% occurring once; the ten biggest clones make up approximately 5.1%. These data originate in a study of T cell changes during pregnancy in multiple sclerosis. This sequence originates from a female donor in good health, enrolled as a control in a pregnancy study. Source: peripheral blood, taken in the third trimester of pregnancy. This chain connects TRBV11-2 to TRBJ2-1; tentative D call: TRBD2 (5 bases). CDR3 in amino acids: CASSRAEYEQFF. In DNA form, the CDR3 reads TGTGCCAGCAGCCGAGCGGAATATGAGCAGTTCTTC. The whole variable domain, filled in from reference TRBV11-2 and TRBJ2-1, reads EAGVAQSPRYKIIEKRQSVAFWCNPISGHATLYWYQQILGQGPKLLIQFQNNGVVDDSQLPKDRFSAERLKGVDSTLKIQPAKLEDSAVYLCASSRAEYEQFFGPGTRLTVL.